The 25 T cell receptor beta chains reported below all come from one sample, sequenced in a study of graft-versus-host responses after intestinal transplantation. No antigen has been assigned to these receptors. Profiled with immunoSEQ multiplex PCR; TCRdb holds only in-frame clones, not every one. The repertoire has 80,000 to 95,000 clones, about nine tenths of them found once; the top ten carry approximately 0.28%. The sequencing here drew on unstimulated CD4+ T cells sorted from spleen or lymph node cells, taken before transplant. These receptors came from a human donor who was the organ donor for an intestinal transplant.

The rearrangement uses TRBV6-5 and TRBJ2-7; 7 nucleotides line up with TRBD2. CDR3 length: 15 amino acids. The germline V gene has CDR1 MNHEY and CDR2 SVGAGI. V lost 6 bases, J lost 5 bases, and 13 bases stayed unmatched. The CDR3 loop reads CASSPRFVAGNEQYF. In nucleotides, the CDR3 is TGTGCCAGCAGCCCCCGGTTTGTAGCGGGTAACGAGCAGTACTTC.

J is TRBJ1-2 and V is TRBV5-4; D unclear. Between the trimmed V and J ends, which lost 1 base and 7 bases, there was a span of 14 bases. The CDR3 spans 14 residues. CDR1 SGHNT and CDR2 YYREEE come from the germline V gene (reference sequence). CDR3 sequence: CASSLLSLSGGYTF. CDR3 nucleotides: TGTGCCAGCAGCTTGCTAAGTCTTTCAGGTGGCTACACCTTC.

This clone occurred once. The gene calls are TRBV5-6 and TRBJ2-3; D is unresolved. CDR1 and CDR2 (germline): SGHDT, YYEEEE. CDR3 length: 13 amino acids. V was pared by 2 bases and J by 4 bases, with 8 bases between. The DNA for the CDR3 is TGTGCCAGCAGCTTCCAGGTAGCAGATACGCAGTATTTT. It encodes CASSFQVADTQYF.

This chain connects TRBV2 to TRBJ1-4; 7 positions match TRBD1. The V and J ends lost 6 bases and 11 bases, in that order; junction bases with no gene match: 15. Looked up from germline, CDR1 is SNHLY and CDR2 is FYNNEI. The CDR3 has 15 amino acids. This CDR3 reads CASSATTGRLGKLFF. CDR3 coding DNA: TGTGCCAGCAGCGCCACGACAGGGCGGCTTGGGAAACTGTTTTTT.

This chain connects TRBV7-6 to TRBJ1-4, with 8 bases lining up with TRBD1. The V and J ends lost 5 bases and 7 bases, in that order; junction bases with no gene match: 6. Germline V gene data show CDR1 as SGHVS and CDR2 as FNYEAQ. This CDR3 spans 14 amino acids. CDR3 in DNA: TGTGCCAGCAGCCTGACAGGGGCGACTGAAAAACTGTTTTTT. Protein: CASSLTGATEKLFF.

The chain recombines TRBV6-1 with TRBJ2-1; 8 bases agree with TRBD2. Germline CDR1 reads MNHNS; CDR2 reads SASEGT. V shed 3 bases and J 3 bases; nucleotides not matched to a gene: 7. The length of the CDR3 is 16 residues. The CDR3 sequence: CASSDPIAGSYNEQFF. The CDR3 DNA sequence: TGTGCCAGCAGTGATCCGATAGCGGGAAGCTACAATGAGCAGTTCTTC.

V and J are TRBV19 and TRBJ2-2; D might be TRBD2 (5 bases). The germline V and J ends were trimmed by 3 bases and 2 bases, with 10 bases remaining between them. CDR1 is LNHDA and CDR2 is SQIVND in the germline V gene (reference sequence). The length of the CDR3 is 15 residues. The CDR3 coding sequence is TGTGCCAGTAGTATGTGGGAGCCCAACACCGGGGAGCTGTTTTTT. Amino acid sequence: CASSMWEPNTGELFF.

The chain is built from TRBV2 and TRBJ1-6, with a possible D match to TRBD1 (6 bases). V gave up 7 bases and J gave up 7 bases, with 11 bases separating them. Per germline, CDR1 SNHLY and CDR2 FYNNEI. CDR3 length equals 13 residues. CDR3 in DNA: TGTGCCAGCAACACGGACAGAAATTCACCCCTCCACTTT. Its protein product is CASNTDRNSPLHF.

V gene TRBV19 combines with J gene TRBJ1-1; D call uncertain. CDR1 and CDR2 (germline): LNHDA, SQIVND (reference sequence). This CDR3 has 13 residues. Trimming cost V 5 bases and J 4 bases, with 11 bases left between them. CDR3 in DNA: TGTGCCAGTAGTCGGGAGTTAGGCACTGAAGCTTTCTTT. This sequence encodes CASSRELGTEAFF.

This CDR3 is CASSSGLITDTQYF. CDR3 DNA: TGTGCCAGCAGCTCAGGACTGATCACAGATACGCAGTATTTT. The chain links TRBV7-2 to TRBJ2-3; D may be TRBD2 (5 bases). With 4 bases removed from V and 2 bases from J, the gap between germline ends came to 10 bases. This CDR3 comprises 14 residues. In germline, CDR1 is SGHTA, CDR2 FQGNSA. Using reference TRBV7-2 and TRBJ2-3 for the parts outside the CDR3, the full variable domain is GAGVSQSPSNKVTEKGKDVELRCDPISGHTALYWYRQSLGQGLEFLIYFQGNSAPDKSGLPSDRFSAERTGGSVSTLTIQRTQQEDSAVYLCASSSGLITDTQYFGPGTRLTVL.

V gene TRBV15 combines with J gene TRBJ2-1; 12 nucleotides match TRBD2. Germline-derived CDR1 and CDR2 are LNHNV and YYDKDF (reference sequence). Losses at the gene ends were 5 bases for V and 12 bases for J; bases not matched to a gene: 11. This CDR3 has 15 residues. CDR3 loop: CATSGWASGGVLQFF. In nucleotides, the CDR3 is TGTGCCACCAGCGGCTGGGCTAGCGGGGGGGTATTGCAGTTCTTC.

V gene TRBV18 combines with J gene TRBJ2-3; 7 bases are a match to TRBD2. Per germline, CDR1 KGHSH and CDR2 LQKENI. The CDR3 extends over 15 amino acids. The V and J ends lost 1 base and 5 bases, in that order; junction bases with no gene match: 6. The DNA of the CDR3 is TGTGCCAGCTCACCACAGCGGGGCACGGTAGATACGCAGTATTTT. Translation: CASSPQRGTVDTQYF.

V is TRBV10-3 and J is TRBJ2-3; the match to TRBD1 covers 8 bases. The CDR3 length is 13 residues. Germline CDR1 and CDR2: ENHRY and SYGVKD. The ends lost 6 bases at V and 1 base at J; junction bases unmatched: 0. The CDR3 DNA reads as TGTGCCATCAGGACAGGGGGCACAGATACGCAGTATTTT. It translates to CAIRTGGTDTQYF.

The chain couples TRBV7-6 to TRBJ2-1, with a tentative D call TRBD2 (5 bases). This CDR3 is built from 15 residues. Germline V gene data show CDR1 as SGHVS and CDR2 as FNYEAQ. The germline V and J ends were trimmed by 2 bases and 5 bases, with 13 bases remaining between them. CDR3 bases: TGTGCCAGCAGCTTATTGCTAGCTTCAAACAATGAGCAGTTCTTC. The encoded protein is CASSLLLASNNEQFF.

The chain recombines TRBV4-3 with TRBJ1-5; D unresolved. The CDR3 covers 13 residues. Trimming stripped 3 bases from V and 7 bases from J, with 10 bases between. Germline assignment: CDR1 LGHNA and CDR2 YSLEER. The CDR3 DNA is TGCGCCAGCAGCCATGGGAGGTGGCAGCCCCAGCATTTT. Translating gives CASSHGRWQPQHF.

The V and J genes are TRBV13 and TRBJ2-7; 11 positions agree with TRBD2. V gave up 1 base and J gave up 7 bases; unmatched junction bases: 12. The CDR3 is made up of 17 amino acids. The germline V gene has CDR1 PRHDT and CDR2 FYEKMQ (reference sequence). The CDR3 protein is CASSLVSLAGGPGEQYF. The CDR3 DNA is TGTGCCAGCAGCTTAGTCTCCTTAGCGGGGGGGCCGGGGGAGCAGTACTTC.

The chain employs TRBV5-1 and TRBJ1-3; D gene unclear. Germline V gives CDR1 SGHRS, CDR2 YFSETQ. The CDR3 is made up of 12 amino acids. Trimming took off 4 bases at V and 11 bases at J, with 13 bases between the two ends. CDR3 residues: CASSPEEGPIYF. The CDR3 coding sequence is TGCGCCAGCAGCCCGGAGGAGGGCCCCATATATTTT.

The chain couples TRBV7-3 to TRBJ2-3; TRBD2 aligns across 8 bases. The germline V gene has CDR1 SGHTA and CDR2 FQGTGA. The CDR3 loop spans 14 amino acids. Trimming at V came to 3 bases and at J to 3 bases, leaving 2 bases not matched to a gene. CDR3 loop: CASSLSGGTDTQYF. CDR3 DNA sequence: TGTGCCAGCAGCTTGTCGGGGGGGACAGATACGCAGTATTTT. The full variable domain, in which reference TRBV7-3 and TRBJ2-3 provide the parts outside the CDR3, is GAGVSQTPSNKVTEKGKYVELRCDPISGHTALYWYRQSLGQGPEFLIYFQGTGAADDSGLPNDRFFAVRPEGSVSTLKIQRTERGDSAVYLCASSLSGGTDTQYFGPGTRLTVL.

This chain joins TRBV2 and TRBJ1-5, with TRBD1 identical over 10 bases. The CDR3 extends over 14 amino acids. From germline, CDR1 is SNHLY and CDR2 FYNNEI. V lost 6 bases to trimming and J lost 7 bases; unmatched junction nucleotides: 6. The CDR3 DNA reads TGTGCCAGCAGGGGACAGGGGAGGAGCCAGCCCCAGCATTTT. Encoded protein: CASRGQGRSQPQHF. Supplemented by reference TRBV2 and TRBJ1-5, the full variable domain reads EPEVTQTPSHQVTQMGQEVILRCVPISNHLYFYWYRQILGQKVEFLVSFYNNEISEKSEIFDDQFSVERPDGSNFTLKIRSTKLEDSAMYFCASRGQGRSQPQHFGDGTRLSIL.

The chain carries TRBV5-1 and TRBJ2-5, with TRBD2 matching over 10 bases. The V gene end was trimmed by 3 bases and the J gene end by 2 bases; junction bases not matched to a gene: 7. CDR1 SGHRS and CDR2 YFSETQ come from the germline V gene. The length of the CDR3 is 16 residues. The CDR3 loop reads CASSSLAGGIQETQYF. The CDR3 nucleotides are TGCGCCAGCAGCTCCTTAGCGGGGGGAATTCAAGAGACCCAGTACTTC.

The rearrangement uses TRBV5-1 and TRBJ2-1, with D maybe TRBD1 (6 bases). The CDR3 runs to 15 residues. V dropped 7 bases and J dropped 5 bases, with 19 bases sitting between them. Germline V lookup: CDR1 SGHRS, CDR2 YFSETQ. The CDR3 loop is CASARQVIGDNEQFF. CDR3 nucleotides: TGCGCCAGCGCCCGACAGGTGATCGGGGACAATGAGCAGTTCTTC.

This chain joins TRBV27 and TRBJ2-3, with TRBD2 identical over 13 bases. CDR1 and CDR2 (germline): MNHEY, SMNVEV (reference sequence). CDR3 length: 19 residues. J was trimmed by 1 base and V by 4 bases; bases with no gene match: 11. The CDR3 coding sequence is TGTGCCAGCAGTTCGCGACCTGGACTAGCGGGAGTAGGCACAGATACGCAGTATTTT. Protein sequence: CASSSRPGLAGVGTDTQYF.

This clone showed up just once. The chain couples TRBV6-6 to TRBJ1-2; 11 bases fit TRBD1. The CDR3 length is 14 residues. Unmatched junction bases numbered 4, after V lost 7 bases and J lost 3 bases. CDR1 MNHNY and CDR2 SVGAGI come from the germline V gene (reference sequence). CDR3: CASMGQGDDYGYTF. CDR3 nucleotides: TGTGCCAGCATGGGACAGGGGGATGACTATGGCTACACCTTC.

This chain connects TRBV6-5 to TRBJ1-1, with a possible D match to TRBD1 (5 bases). V was trimmed by 2 bases and J by 4 bases, leaving 8 bases between them. Looked up from germline, CDR1 is MNHEY and CDR2 is SVGAGI. The CDR3 covers 13 residues. The CDR3 sequence: CASSYDGATEAFF. CDR3 nucleotides: TGTGCCAGCAGTTACGATGGGGCCACTGAAGCTTTCTTT.

The chain combines TRBV30 with TRBJ1-3, with D possibly TRBD1 on 5 matching bases. From germline, CDR1 is GTSNPN and CDR2 SVGIG (reference sequence). V lost 3 bases and J 0 bases, leaving 12 bases between the germline ends. The CDR3 contains 15 residues. The CDR3 loop reads CAWRVDRSSGNTIYF. The CDR3 bases are TGTGCCTGGAGGGTAGACAGAAGCTCTGGAAACACCATATATTTT.